The source of this T cell receptor (beta chain) is a study of spatial heterogeneity in lung cancer (dated by TCRdb to about 2019). With respect to the entire study: Donors were around 71 patients with early-stage, untreated non-small cell lung cancer from the lung TRACERx cohort. Follow-up PBMC samples were sequenced whenever available, with the median time to follow-up being around 2 years after resection. At surgery, some 200 tumor regions, around 64 matched nontumor lung samples and a few dozen PBMC samples were TCR-sequenced for both alpha and beta chains. Beta-chain transcripts were consistently detected in greater numbers than alpha-chain transcripts, which likely reflects a higher abundance of beta-chain transcripts. TCR repertoire features were related to nonsynonymous mutation counts determined by whole-exome sequencing of tumor tissue. In the raw uncorrected reads, each unique combination of TCR and UMI appeared more than ten times on average. In non-small cell lung cancer, the study made a quantitative comparison of TCR alpha and beta repertoires among multiple tumor regions, matched nontumor lung and blood.

Beyond this particular receptor, the publication reports: Only about 14 patients were included in comparisons of baseline and follow-up blood repertoires. Confirming at a functional level the hypothesis that regional TCRs recognize regional mutations was considered to require additional single-cell paired TCR alpha and beta sequencing. Ubiquitous expanded tumor TCRs showed up in blood more often at tumor resection than at routine follow-up.

On this clonotype: What antigen it recognizes has not been identified. Per-base quality was not reported, and no clone a single base away is much larger than it.

Libraries were constructed by 5' RACE. For sequencing, a NextSeq 500 was employed. To allow correction of PCR and sequencing errors, the TCR library protocol tagged every TCR cDNA molecule with a unique molecular identifier. Regarding the original processing steps: TCR identification, UMI-based error correction and CDR3 extraction were all carried out with Decombinator tools. TCRs above a frequency of 2 per 1,000, corresponding to the top 1% of the tumor frequency distribution, were defined as expanded. Renyi diversity was computed with the R vegan package after each repertoire had been subsampled 100 times to 5,000 TCRs. CDR3 similarity networks were built from amino acid triplet string-kernel similarity, with CDR3s being connected when pairwise similarity was above 0.82. TCRdb reworked the public reads: Q25 trimming with fastp, MiXCR clone assembly, productive beta chains retained. Entries are consolidated by CDR3 protein sequence, retaining the most common genes and DNA. These V and J calls rely on TCRdb rather than the paper's analysis. This sample comprises under 150,000 distinct CDR3 sequences, 9% to 15% of them detected only once. The ten most abundant clones make up approximately 17% of the sample.

This sample's time point label indicates: blood at routine non-recurrence follow-up after resection. TCR sequencing used whole RNA extracted from tumor and nontumor lung tissue, or from cryopreserved PBMC samples, without cell sorting. Only patients for whom sufficient RNA was available from at least two tumor regions were selected for TCR sequencing. Including the terminal cysteine and phenylalanine, the CDR3 comprises 13 residues. Only the CDR3 DNA stays, 39 bases, in frame from base 1. A distance of 6 bases separates the germline ends of V and J, which lose 3 bases and 4 bases respectively. The chain was built from TRBV12-3 or TRBV12-4 and TRBJ2-2, with the D gene not clear enough to name. The specimen was PBMCs, collected at follow-up. The TCR was taken from a male donor with early-stage non-small cell lung cancer. The nucleotide sequence is TGTGCCAGCAGTTTGGCCCCCACCGGGGAGCTGTTTTTT. Translated, this is CASSLAPTGELFF.